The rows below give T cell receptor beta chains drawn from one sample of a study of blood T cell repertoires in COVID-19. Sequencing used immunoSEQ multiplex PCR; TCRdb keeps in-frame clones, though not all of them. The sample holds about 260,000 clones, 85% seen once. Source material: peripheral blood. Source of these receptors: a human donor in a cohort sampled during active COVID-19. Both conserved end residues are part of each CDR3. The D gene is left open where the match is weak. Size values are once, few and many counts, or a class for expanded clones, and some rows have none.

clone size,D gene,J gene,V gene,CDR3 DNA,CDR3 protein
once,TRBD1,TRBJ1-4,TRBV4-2,TGTGCCAGCAGCCAAGATTTAGCCGGGACAGTCCCCAATGAAAAACTGTTTTTT,CASSQDLAGTVPNEKLFF
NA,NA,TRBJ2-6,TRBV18,TGTGCCAGCTCCCCCAATTATGCTACTGGGGCCAACGTCCTGACTTTC,CASSPNYATGANVLTF
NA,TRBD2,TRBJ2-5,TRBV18,TGTGCCAGCTCACTACTAGCGGGAAGTGAGACCCAGTACTTC,CASSLLAGSETQYF
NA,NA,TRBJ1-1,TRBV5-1,TGCGCCAGCAGCACGGGGAACACTGAAGCTTTCTTT,CASSTGNTEAFF
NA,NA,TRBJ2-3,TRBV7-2,TGTGCCAGCAGCTCGGTAATGACTAGTAGCCGGACAGATACGCAGTATTTT,CASSSVMTSSRTDTQYF
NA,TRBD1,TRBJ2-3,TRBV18,TGTGCCAGCTCCTCGACAGGGGGAGGCACAGATACGCAGTATTTT,CASSSTGGGTDTQYF
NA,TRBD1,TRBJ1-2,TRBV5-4,TGTGCCAGCAGCTCCACAGGGGCCTATGGCTACACCTTC,CASSSTGAYGYTF
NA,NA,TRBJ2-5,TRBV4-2,TGTGCCAGCAGCCAAGATGGGGGGGGCGATCAAGAGACCCAGTACTTC,CASSQDGGGDQETQYF
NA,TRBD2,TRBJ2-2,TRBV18,TGTGCCAGCTTTCCTAGCGGGAGAAGTGAGACCGGGGAGCTGTTTTTT,CASFPSGRSETGELFF
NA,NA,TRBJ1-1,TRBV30,TGTGCCTGGATGCCCGGGGGGCTGAACACTGAAGCTTTCTTT,CAWMPGGLNTEAFF
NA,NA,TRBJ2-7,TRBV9,TGTGCCAGCAGCCCGTTTAGCTCGACTACCTACGAGCAGTACTTC,CASSPFSSTTYEQYF
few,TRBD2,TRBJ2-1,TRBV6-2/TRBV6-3,TGTGCCAGCAGTTACACGTGGGAACTAGCGGGAGCGAGCCCCTACAATGAGCAGTTCTTC,CASSYTWELAGASPYNEQFF
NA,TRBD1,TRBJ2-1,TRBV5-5,TGTGCCAGCAGCGCGACAGGGGGGACCTACAATGAGCAGTTCTTC,CASSATGGTYNEQFF